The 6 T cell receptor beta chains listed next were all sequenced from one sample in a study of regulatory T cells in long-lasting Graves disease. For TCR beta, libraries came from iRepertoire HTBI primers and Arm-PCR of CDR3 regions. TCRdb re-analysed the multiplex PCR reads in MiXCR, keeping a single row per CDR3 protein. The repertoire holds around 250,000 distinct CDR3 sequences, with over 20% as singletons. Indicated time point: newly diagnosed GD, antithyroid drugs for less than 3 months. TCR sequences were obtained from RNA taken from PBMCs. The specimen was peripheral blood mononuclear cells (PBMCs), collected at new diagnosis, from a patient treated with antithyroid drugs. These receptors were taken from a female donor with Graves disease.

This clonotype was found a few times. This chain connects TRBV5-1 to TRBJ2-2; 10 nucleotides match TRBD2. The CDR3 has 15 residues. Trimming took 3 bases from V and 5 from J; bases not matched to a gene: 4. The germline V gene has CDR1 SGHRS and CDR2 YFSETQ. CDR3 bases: TGCGCCAGCAGCTCAGCGGGGGGGCAAACCGGGGAGCTGTTTTTT. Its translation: CASSSAGGQTGELFF.

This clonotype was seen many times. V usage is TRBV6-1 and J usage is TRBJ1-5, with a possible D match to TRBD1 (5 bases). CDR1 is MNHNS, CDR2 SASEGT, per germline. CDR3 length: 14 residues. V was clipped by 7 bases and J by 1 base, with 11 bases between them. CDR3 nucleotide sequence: TGTGCCAGCAACTTCAGGGACAGCAATCAGCCCCAGCATTTT. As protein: CASNFRDSNQPQHF.

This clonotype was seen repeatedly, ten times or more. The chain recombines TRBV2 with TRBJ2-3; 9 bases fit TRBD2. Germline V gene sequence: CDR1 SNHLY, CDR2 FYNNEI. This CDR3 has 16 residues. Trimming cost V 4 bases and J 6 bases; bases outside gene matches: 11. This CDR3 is CASSATLSGGGDTQYF. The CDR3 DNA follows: TGTGCCAGCAGTGCGACCCTTAGCGGGGGTGGGGATACGCAGTATTTT.

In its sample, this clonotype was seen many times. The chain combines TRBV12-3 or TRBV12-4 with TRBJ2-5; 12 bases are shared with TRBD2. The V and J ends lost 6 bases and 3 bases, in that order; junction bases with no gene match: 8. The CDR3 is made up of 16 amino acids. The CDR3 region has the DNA TGTGCCAGCAGACCCCGGACTAGCGGGGCGGAAGAGACCCAGTACTTC. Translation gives CASRPRTSGAEETQYF.

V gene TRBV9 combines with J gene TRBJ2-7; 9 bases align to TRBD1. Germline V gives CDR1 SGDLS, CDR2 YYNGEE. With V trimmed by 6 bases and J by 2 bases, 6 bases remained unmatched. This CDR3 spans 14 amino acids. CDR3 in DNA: TGTGCCAGCAACGCCGGGACAGGGACCTACGAGCAGTACTTC. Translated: CASNAGTGTYEQYF.

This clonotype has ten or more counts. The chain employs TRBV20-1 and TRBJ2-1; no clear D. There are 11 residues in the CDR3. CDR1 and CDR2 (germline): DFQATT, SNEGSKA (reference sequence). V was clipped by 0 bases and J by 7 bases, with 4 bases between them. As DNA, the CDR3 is TGCAGTGCTAGAGAGGGAAATGAGCAGTTCTTC. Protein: CSAREGNEQFF.